This T cell receptor beta chain was captured in a study of a mutant IDH1 vaccine in newly diagnosed glioma. Study-level information: The study started vaccination 4-6 weeks after radiotherapy alone, or with temozolomide cycles.

Looked up from germline, CDR1 is SNHLY and CDR2 is FYNNEI. Trimming cost V 7 bases and J 0 bases, with 13 bases left between them. The CDR3 is made up of 15 amino acids. Profiled with immunoSEQ multiplex PCR; TCRdb holds only in-frame clones, not every one. The top ten hold 4.1% of the sample, which has tens of thousands of clones, less than 90% seen once. Sample time point: week 35, safety follow-up. All doses held 300 ug of mutant IDH1 20-mer peptide, with topical imiquimod. As to this clone: No antigen is known for it.

The TCR sequence derives from a young woman with glioma. The V and J genes are TRBV2 and TRBJ2-4; D is possibly TRBD1 (5 bases). The sample here was PBMCs, taken from a glioma patient whose treatment included an IDH1 peptide vaccine. The CDR3 protein is CASTSGWEAKNIQYF. The DNA of the CDR3 is TGTGCCAGCACTTCAGGGTGGGAAGCCAAAAACATTCAGTACTTC.